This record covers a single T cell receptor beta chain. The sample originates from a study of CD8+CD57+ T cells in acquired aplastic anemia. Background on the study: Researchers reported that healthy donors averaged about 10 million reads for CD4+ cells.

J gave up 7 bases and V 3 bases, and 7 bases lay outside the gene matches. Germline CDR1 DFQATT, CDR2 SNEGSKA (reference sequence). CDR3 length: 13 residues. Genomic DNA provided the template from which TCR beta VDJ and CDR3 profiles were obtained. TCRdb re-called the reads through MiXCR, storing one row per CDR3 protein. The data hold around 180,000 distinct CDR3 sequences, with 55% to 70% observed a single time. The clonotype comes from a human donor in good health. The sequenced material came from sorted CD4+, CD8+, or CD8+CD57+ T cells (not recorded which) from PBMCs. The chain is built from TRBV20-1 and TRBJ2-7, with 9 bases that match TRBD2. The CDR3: CSARGTSTGEQYF. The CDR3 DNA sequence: TGCAGTGCTAGGGGGACTAGCACGGGTGAGCAGTACTTC.